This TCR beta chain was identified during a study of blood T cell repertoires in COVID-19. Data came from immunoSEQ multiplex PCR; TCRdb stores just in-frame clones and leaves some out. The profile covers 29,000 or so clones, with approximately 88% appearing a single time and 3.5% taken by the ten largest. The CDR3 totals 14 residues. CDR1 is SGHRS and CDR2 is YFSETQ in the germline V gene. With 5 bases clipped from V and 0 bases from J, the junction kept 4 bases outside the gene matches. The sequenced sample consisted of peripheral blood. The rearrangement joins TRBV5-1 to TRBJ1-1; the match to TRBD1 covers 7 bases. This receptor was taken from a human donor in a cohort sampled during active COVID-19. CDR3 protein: CASSWTGVNTEAFF. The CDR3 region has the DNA TGCGCCAGCAGTTGGACAGGTGTGAACACTGAAGCTTTCTTT.